This T cell receptor beta chain derives from a study of early T cells in non-severe SARS-CoV-2 infection. About the study: Sequencing targeted bulk RNA from unsorted whole blood, leaving chains unpaired.

A note on this clonotype: Its antigen is as yet unknown.

The CDR3 has 14 amino acids. Germline CDR1 is MNHEY and CDR2 is SVGAGI. V gave up 0 bases and J gave up 7 bases, with 13 bases separating them. Study-level findings and limits: Anti-spike CD8 specificities were favored by VDJdb matching, whose results missed private and CD4 specificities.

The protocol attached unique molecular identifiers to individual cDNA molecules. MiXCR was run by TCRdb on the 5' RACE reads, yielding one entry per CDR3 protein. The sample has tens of thousands of distinct CDR3 sequences; roughly 5.9% are singletons. The sequence was collected from an adult who was a healthcare worker with PCR-confirmed SARS-CoV-2 infection or an uninfected control (not recorded which). This chain connects TRBV6-5 to TRBJ2-7; D remains unclear. The sample comprised whole blood. In DNA, the CDR3 is TGTGCCAGCAGTTACTCGGTAGGCGTACGGGAGCAGTACTTC. Amino acids: CASSYSVGVREQYF.